This T cell receptor beta chain was captured by sequencing in a study of somatic mutations in cytotoxic T cells in rheumatoid arthritis. About the study: Flow cytometry sorted some V beta antibody-stained T-cell populations to nearly 100% purity, V beta1+ cells among them being sequenced for TCRB. Study observations and caveats: For patients with rheumatoid arthritis, CD8+ clonality went up with age, while healthy controls showed no such change.

Measured with immunoSEQ multiplex PCR; TCRdb has only the in-frame clones, and not every one. The sample records about 25,000 clones, 70% to 80% being singletons. Regarding this clone: Its antigen is as yet unknown. Other DNA sequences in the same sample also yield this CDR3.

After CD4+ and CD8+ cells were isolated by positive magnetic bead selection, their purity was checked by flow cytometry. This CDR3 comprises 12 residues. The germline CDR1 and CDR2 sequences are MNHEY and SMNVEV (reference sequence). Trimming took off 5 bases at V and 2 bases at J, with 3 bases between the two ends. The clonotype originates from a woman under 30 in good health. This rearrangement joins TRBV27 to TRBJ2-2; D is unresolved. Sequencing was performed on CD8+ T cells sorted from blood. The CDR3 loop is CASSLNTGELFF. CDR3 sequence (DNA): TGTGCCAGCAGTCTCAACACCGGGGAGCTGTTTTTT.